Described below is a single T cell receptor (beta chain) sequence and its context. Between the trimmed V and J ends, which lost 6 bases and 0 bases, there was a span of 14 bases. The CDR3 runs to 15 residues. Germline CDR1 is MDHEN and CDR2 is SYDVKM. This specimen comes from a study of blood T cell repertoires in COVID-19. Study-wide context: T cells, B-cell-depleted T cells, or PBMCs supplied cDNA or gDNA.

Participant-given clinical history determined each cohort assignment. Each recovered donor of Cohort 3 presented with two negative PCRs, clearance, or symptom resolution. The method was immunoSEQ multiplex PCR; TCRdb's version includes in-frame clones alone and lacks a portion of them. In the table there are some 350,000 clones, more than 75% of which are singletons. Sequences were obtained from PBMCs or T cells enriched from blood (not recorded which). This clonotype originated in a woman aged 25 to 39 who had recovered from COVID-19. This rearrangement joins TRBV28 to TRBJ1-2; D remains ambiguous. CDR3 sequence: CASSALTDSNYGYTF. CDR3 DNA sequence: TGTGCCAGCAGCGCCCTCACGGACTCTAACTATGGCTACACCTTC.